This T cell receptor (beta chain) was retrieved from a study of shared clonotypes between healthy human individuals (TCRdb year 2020). Looking at the study overall: The cohort comprised a couple of women and a few men aged 18 to 49 years. For each donor, three plates each were used for CD4 naive and CD4 memory, two plates were used for CD8 naive, and one plate was used for CD8 memory. The study deeply sequenced blood TCR repertoires of about 5 healthy adults to estimate repertoire size and the extent of clonotype sharing between individuals. To increase sequencing depth and limit assay-specific biases, TCR repertoire library preparation and sequencing were carried out by different laboratories using diverse techniques. Leukapheresis yielded between about 0.9 and 8.9 billion PBMCs per donor.

About this clone: Its antigen has not been determined. The record has no base qualities; no much larger clone is one base away.

The research as a whole found: Estimated clonotype richness was generally larger for naive than for memory subsets. Higher generation probabilities were observed for clonotypes shared by all four sorted-subset donors than for non-shared clonotypes. Sampling was restricted to blood, and TCR repertoires in tissues likely differ from the TCR repertoires found in blood. Across a few donors, around 5.4% of naive CD4, approximately 3.6% of naive CD8, approximately 2.5% of memory CD4, and 0.4% of memory CD8 clonotypes were shared. The genetic and exposure-history diversity represented was limited by the small number of donors. Rarefaction of sorted-subset datasets indicated incomplete sequencing despite the large sequencing depth. Pairwise subsampling led to the expectation that sequencing depth would affect the degree of clonotype sharing among donors.

TCR CDR3 regions were amplified from genomic DNA by multiplex PCR using the deep immunoSEQ assay. Extracted genomic DNA from each cell subset was distributed evenly across all wells of several immunoSEQ 96-well plates, and each plate was treated as a replicate. For sorted subsets, approximately 190 ng of genomic DNA, equivalent to 25,000 to 35,000 T cell genomes, went into each replicate PCR. Purified libraries were measured with a Qubit 3.0 fluorometer, size-checked on a Bioanalyzer 2100, and measured again with the KAPA Library Quantification kit. Every immunoSEQ 96-well plate was sequenced on a separate single-read 150-cycle Illumina NextSeq 550 flow cell. The study's processing was this. The immunoSEQ output contained only junctional sequences without quality scores, so filtering could not match that applied to full-length reads. Sequences were annotated with PyIR, a Python wrapper for IgBLAST v1.9, and V/J genes and CDR3 were assigned using IMGT germline references. Reads with weak V/J assignments (E-value above 1e-6), missing CDR3, stop codons, out-of-frame junctions, or ambiguous translated residues were removed. A V3J clonotype was defined by an identical inferred V gene, J gene, and CDR3 amino acid sequence. Percentage overlap between repertoires was calculated by dividing the number of shared unique clonotypes by the size of the smaller repertoire. Three approaches were used to assess repertoire richness: RTK rarefaction, the Chao1 estimator, and Recon v2.1 estimates of unobserved clonotypes. For all TCRbeta clonotypes obtained by the gDNA method from a handful of donors, generation probabilities were computed with OLGA. TCRdb retrieved this table from immuneACCESS and kept in-frame rearrangements only. Not all clones are present; in checked studies, unresolved V genes account for under half, and no reason is known for the remainder. V and J calls and clone size are given by that table; D and trimming were obtained from the DNA. In this sample the table shows about 710,000 clones, 73% of which occur a single time. The ten largest make up under 2% of the sample.

CDR1 and CDR2 are read off the germline V gene as SGHAT and FQNNGV. Reading from cysteine to phenylalanine, the CDR3 counts 15 amino acids. Only the CDR3 region is kept as DNA, spanning 45 bases read in frame from base 1. Trimming removed 5 bases from V and 3 bases from J, leaving 17 bases between the germline ends. Donors were healthy HIV-negative adults with no recently reported acute infections or vaccinations. Every donor was a Caucasian adult living in Nashville, Tennessee, USA. CD4+ T cells were enriched by magnetic negative selection; naive cells were then positively selected on CD45RA, and the negative fraction formed the memory subset. After blood collection by leukapheresis, PBMCs were isolated using Ficoll-Histopaque density gradient centrifugation and then cryopreserved in the vapor phase of liquid nitrogen. Analytical flow cytometry was used to check the purity and quantity of every magnetically sorted T cell population. Each sorted fraction had its genomic DNA isolated and then quantified by UV absorbance on a Nanodrop 2000c.

The chain employs TRBV11-2 and TRBJ2-7; the D gene assignment is ambiguous. The sequencing sample was made of memory CD4+ T cells sorted from blood. Reading the label with the study, this specimen's cell subset or site is: CD45RA-negative fraction. The sequence was collected from a woman in her twenties or thirties in good health. The DNA is as follows: TGTGCCAGCAGCGGGATCGGACGCAGCCTCTACGAGCAGTACTTC. This sequence encodes CASSGIGRSLYEQYF.